One sample yielded the 14 T cell receptor beta chains listed below, sequenced in a study of blood T cell repertoires in COVID-19. The assay was immunoSEQ multiplex PCR, and TCRdb's table has in-frame clones only and misses some. The table shows around 200,000 clones, with approximately 90% occurring only once. Sample: PBMCs or T cells enriched from blood (not recorded which). These receptor sequences come from a man between 18 and 35 years old with acute COVID-19.

The chain carries TRBV11-3 and TRBJ2-1, with TRBD1 matching over 9 bases. With V trimmed by 2 bases and J by 7 bases, 6 bases remained unmatched. The germline V gene has CDR1 SGHNT and CDR2 YENEEA. There are 15 residues in the CDR3. The CDR3 nucleotides are TGTGCCAGCAGCTTAAACTGGGGACAGGGAAATGAGCAGTTCTTC. It translates to CASSLNWGQGNEQFF. Drawing the rest from reference TRBV11-3 and TRBJ2-1, the complete variable domain is EAGVVQSPRYKIIEKKQPVAFWCNPISGHNTLYWYLQNLGQGPELLIRYENEEAVDDSQLPKDRFSAERLKGVDSTLKIQPAELGDSAVYLCASSLNWGQGNEQFFGPGTRLTVL.

This clone appeared a single time. V is TRBV24-1 and J is TRBJ2-7, with 8 nucleotides matching TRBD1. The CDR3 is 12 amino acids. Germline V gene data show CDR1 as KGHDR and CDR2 as SFDVKD. After removal of 7 bases from V and 5 bases from J, the junction contained 3 bases not matched to a gene. The CDR3 DNA reads as TGTGCCACCAGCGGACAGGGTGACGAGCAGTACTTC. Translation gives CATSGQGDEQYF.

The V and J genes are TRBV5-4 and TRBJ2-2; 7 bases match TRBD2. The CDR3 has 14 residues. Looked up from germline, CDR1 is SGHNT and CDR2 is YYREEE (reference sequence). The J segment lost 5 bases and the V segment lost 3 bases, leaving 4 bases of the junction unmatched. The CDR3 nucleotides are TGTGCCAGCAGCTGGACTAGTGGAACCGGGGAGCTGTTTTTT. As protein: CASSWTSGTGELFF.

The chain couples TRBV2 to TRBJ2-7; no definite D call. V lost 4 bases, J lost 2 bases, and 12 bases lay in between. The CDR3 extends over 14 amino acids. Looked up from germline, CDR1 is SNHLY and CDR2 is FYNNEI. The CDR3: CASSGYPRTYEQYF. CDR3 bases: TGTGCCAGCAGTGGCTACCCCCGAACCTACGAGCAGTACTTC.

The chain carries TRBV6-5 and TRBJ2-7, with 8 positions matching TRBD2. CDR3 length: 14 residues. With V trimmed by 7 bases and J by 4 bases, 9 bases remained unmatched. The germline V gene has CDR1 MNHEY and CDR2 SVGAGI. This chain's CDR3 is CASTLGTSVYEQYF. The CDR3 DNA follows: TGTGCCAGCACCCTAGGGACTAGTGTTTACGAGCAGTACTTC.

This chain links TRBV19 with TRBJ1-2, with D possibly being TRBD1 (6 bases). The CDR3 has 15 amino acids. The V end lost 0 bases, the J end lost 7 bases, and 15 bases lay between the germline ends. Germline CDR1 LNHDA, CDR2 SQIVND (reference sequence). CDR3 in amino acids: CASSIDRGALGGYTF. DNA for the CDR3: TGTGCCAGTAGTATAGATCGGGGGGCTCTCGGTGGCTACACCTTC.

This chain connects TRBV28 to TRBJ2-2, with 16 bases identical to TRBD2. The CDR3 has 19 residues. Germline V gene data show CDR1 as MDHEN and CDR2 as SYDVKM. V shed 6 bases, J shed 3 bases, and the junction held 10 bases outside the gene matches. CDR3 DNA: TGTGCCAGCAGCACTTCGGGACTAGCGGGAGGGCGGGACACCGGGGAGCTGTTTTTT. It specifies CASSTSGLAGGRDTGELFF.

The chain employs TRBV3-1 (or the pseudogene TRBV3-2) and TRBJ2-1; 8 bases align to TRBD2. Germline V lookup: CDR1 LGHDT, CDR2 YNNKEL (reference sequence). The CDR3 has 15 residues. The V and J ends lost 3 bases and 6 bases, in that order; junction bases with no gene match: 7. CDR3 sequence reads: CASSHSPGGGNEQFF. In DNA form, the CDR3 reads TGTGCCAGCAGCCATTCCCCGGGGGGGGGCAATGAGCAGTTCTTC.

CDR3 in DNA: TGTGCCAGCTCACCGACAGGACAGGGTTTCTCTGGGGCCAACGTCCTGACTTTC. Translation gives CASSPTGQGFSGANVLTF. This chain joins TRBV18 and TRBJ2-6, with 8 bases that match TRBD1. V was clipped by 3 bases and J by 0 bases; unmatched bases: 7. CDR1 KGHSH and CDR2 LQKENI come from the germline V gene. This CDR3 region has 18 residues.

This clone was found once. The chain has TRBV27 and TRBJ2-7; 11 bases are a match to TRBD2. Germline V CDR1 and CDR2: MNHEY, SMNVEV (reference sequence). Trimming at V came to 6 bases and at J to 3 bases, leaving 13 bases not matched to a gene. The CDR3 has 17 amino acids. CDR3 nucleotide sequence: TGTGCCAGCAGGACCCTAGCGGGAGGTCATGGTCGCTACGAGCAGTACTTC. It is translated as CASRTLAGGHGRYEQYF.

The chain recombines TRBV9 with TRBJ2-4; a weak D match, TRBD1 (6 bases). The germline CDR1 and CDR2 sequences are SGDLS and YYNGEE. The CDR3 totals 14 residues. V dropped 3 bases and J dropped 3 bases, with 10 bases sitting between them. The CDR3 spells CASSAGQFKNIQYF. CDR3 coding DNA: TGTGCCAGCAGCGCTGGACAGTTCAAAAACATTCAGTACTTC.

The chain joins TRBV5-1 to TRBJ1-4; D gene ambiguous. The V end lost 0 bases, the J end lost 0 bases, and 9 bases lay between the germline ends. From germline, CDR1 is SGHRS and CDR2 YFSETQ. The CDR3 covers 16 residues. The CDR3 DNA reads as TGCGCCAGCAGCTTGGGCAGGCAAGCAACTAATGAAAAACTGTTTTTT. The encoded protein is CASSLGRQATNEKLFF.

The chain recombines TRBV30 with TRBJ1-1, with 8 bases matching TRBD1. Germline V gene data show CDR1 as GTSNPN and CDR2 as SVGIG (reference sequence). This CDR3 is 16 amino acids long. Trimming at V came to 2 bases and at J to 8 bases, leaving 16 bases not matched to a gene. The CDR3 DNA reads TGTGCCTGGAGTCACCACCAGGGACAGGTCTTCGCGGAAGCTTTCTTT. Protein sequence: CAWSHHQGQVFAEAFF. The full variable domain, completed using reference TRBV30 and TRBJ1-1, is SQTIHQWPATLVQPVGSPLSLECTVEGTSNPNLYWYRQAAGRGLQLLFYSVGIGQISSEVPQNLSASRPQDRQFILSSKKLLLSDSGFYLCAWSHHQGQVFAEAFFGQGTRLTVV.

V gene TRBV5-4 combines with J gene TRBJ2-1, with D perhaps matching TRBD2 (6 bases). The CDR3 runs 15 residues. The germline gives CDR1 SGHNT, CDR2 YYREEE (reference sequence). V lost 4 bases, J lost 4 bases, and 15 bases lay in between. CDR3 DNA sequence: TGTGCCAGCAGCCCCGTAGGGACTCTTTACAATGAGCAGTTCTTC. Translation: CASSPVGTLYNEQFF. Combining the CDR3 with reference TRBV5-4 and TRBJ2-1 gives the whole variable domain ETGVTQSPTHLIKTRGQQVTLRCSSQSGHNTVSWYQQALGQGPQFIFQYYREEENGRGNFPPRFSGLQFPNYSSELNVNALELDDSALYLCASSPVGTLYNEQFFGPGTRLTVL.